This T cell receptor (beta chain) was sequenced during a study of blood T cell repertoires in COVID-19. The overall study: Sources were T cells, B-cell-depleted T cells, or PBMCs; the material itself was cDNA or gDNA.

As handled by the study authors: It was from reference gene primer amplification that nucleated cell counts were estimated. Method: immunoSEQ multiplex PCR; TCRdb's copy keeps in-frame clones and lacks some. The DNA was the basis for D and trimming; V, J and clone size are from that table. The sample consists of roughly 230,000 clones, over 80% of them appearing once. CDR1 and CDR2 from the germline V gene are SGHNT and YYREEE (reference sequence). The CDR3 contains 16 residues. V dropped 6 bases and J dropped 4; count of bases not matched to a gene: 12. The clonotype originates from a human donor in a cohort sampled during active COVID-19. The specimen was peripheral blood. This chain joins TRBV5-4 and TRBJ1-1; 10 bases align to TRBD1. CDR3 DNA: TGTGCCAGCACCGTCGACAGGGGGCGCTTGGGCACTGAAGCTTTCTTT. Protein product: CASTVDRGRLGTEAFF. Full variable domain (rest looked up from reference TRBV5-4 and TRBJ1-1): ETGVTQSPTHLIKTRGQQVTLRCSSQSGHNTVSWYQQALGQGPQFIFQYYREEENGRGNFPPRFSGLQFPNYSSELNVNALELDDSALYLCASTVDRGRLGTEAFFGQGTRLTVV.